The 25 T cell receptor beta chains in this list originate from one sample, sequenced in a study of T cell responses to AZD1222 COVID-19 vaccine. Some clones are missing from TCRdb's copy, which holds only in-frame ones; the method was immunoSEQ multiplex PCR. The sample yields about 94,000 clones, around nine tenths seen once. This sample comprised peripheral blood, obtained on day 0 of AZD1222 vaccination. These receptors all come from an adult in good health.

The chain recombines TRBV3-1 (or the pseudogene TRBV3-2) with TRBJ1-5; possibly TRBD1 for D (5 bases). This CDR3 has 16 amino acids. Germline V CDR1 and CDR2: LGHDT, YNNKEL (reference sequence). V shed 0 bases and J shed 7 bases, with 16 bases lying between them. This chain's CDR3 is CASSQDSRRDAQPQHF. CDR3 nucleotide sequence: TGTGCCAGCAGCCAAGACTCCCGCAGGGACGCCCAGCCCCAGCATTTT.

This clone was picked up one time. DNA for the CDR3: TGTGCCAGCAGCAGTAGATCGGGATCCGGGGAGCTGTTTTTT. Protein product: CASSSRSGSGELFF. The chain couples TRBV5-4 to TRBJ2-2; D might be TRBD2 (5 bases). Germline loops: CDR1 SGHNT, CDR2 YYREEE (reference sequence). Trimming left V 4 bases short and J 6 bases short, with 13 bases between. The CDR3 consists of 14 residues.

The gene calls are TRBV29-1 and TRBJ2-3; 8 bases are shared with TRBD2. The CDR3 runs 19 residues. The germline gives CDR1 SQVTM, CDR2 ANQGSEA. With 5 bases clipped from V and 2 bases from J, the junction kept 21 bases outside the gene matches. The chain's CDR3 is CSVLAFSSGSVFPTDTQYF. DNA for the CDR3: TGCAGCGTTTTGGCGTTCTCTAGCGGGTCCGTATTTCCCACAGATACGCAGTATTTT.

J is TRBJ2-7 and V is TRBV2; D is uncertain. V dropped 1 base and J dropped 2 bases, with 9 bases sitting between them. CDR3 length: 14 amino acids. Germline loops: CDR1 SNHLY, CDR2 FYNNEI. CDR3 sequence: CASSEGSVPYEQYF. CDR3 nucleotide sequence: TGTGCCAGCAGTGAAGGTTCAGTTCCCTACGAGCAGTACTTC. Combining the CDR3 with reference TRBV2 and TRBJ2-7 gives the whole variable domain EPEVTQTPSHQVTQMGQEVILRCVPISNHLYFYWYRQILGQKVEFLVSFYNNEISEKSEIFDDQFSVERPDGSNFTLKIRSTKLEDSAMYFCASSEGSVPYEQYFGPGTRLTVT.

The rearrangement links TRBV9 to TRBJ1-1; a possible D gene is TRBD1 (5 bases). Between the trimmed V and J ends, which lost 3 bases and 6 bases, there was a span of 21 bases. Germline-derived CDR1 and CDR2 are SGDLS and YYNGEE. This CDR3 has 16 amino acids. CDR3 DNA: TGTGCCAGCAGCGCCCGGGGCCCCGGGCAGGGCGCTGAAGCTTTCTTT. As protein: CASSARGPGQGAEAFF. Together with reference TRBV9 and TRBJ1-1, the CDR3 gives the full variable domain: DSGVTQTPKHLITATGQRVTLRCSPRSGDLSVYWYQQSLDQGLQFLIQYYNGEERAKGNILERFSAQQFPDLHSELNLSSLELGDSALYFCASSARGPGQGAEAFFGQGTRLTVV.

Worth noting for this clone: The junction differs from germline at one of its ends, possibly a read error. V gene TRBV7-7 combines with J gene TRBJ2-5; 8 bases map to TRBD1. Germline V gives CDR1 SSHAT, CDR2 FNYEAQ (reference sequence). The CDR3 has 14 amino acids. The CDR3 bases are TGTGCTAGCAGCGCGCTTACAGGGGGGGAGACCCAGTACTTC. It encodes CASSALTGGETQYF.

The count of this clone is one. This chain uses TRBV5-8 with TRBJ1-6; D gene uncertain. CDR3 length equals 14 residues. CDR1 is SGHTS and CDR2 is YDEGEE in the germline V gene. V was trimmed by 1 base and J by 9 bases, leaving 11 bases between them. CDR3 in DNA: TGTGCCAGCAGCTTGCGACCTAAAGGTTCACCCCTCCACTTT. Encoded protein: CASSLRPKGSPLHF. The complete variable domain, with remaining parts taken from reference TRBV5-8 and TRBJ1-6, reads EAGVTQSPTHLIKTRGQQATLRCSPISGHTSVYWYQQALGLGLQFLLWYDEGEERNRGNFPPRFSGRQFPNYSSELNVNALELEDSALYLCASSLRPKGSPLHFGNGTRLTVT.

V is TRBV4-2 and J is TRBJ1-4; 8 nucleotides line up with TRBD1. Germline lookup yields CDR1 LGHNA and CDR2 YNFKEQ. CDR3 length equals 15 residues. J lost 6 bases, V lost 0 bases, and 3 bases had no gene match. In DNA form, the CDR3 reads TGTGCCAGCAGCCAAGAACAGGGGGTCGATGAAAAACTGTTTTTT. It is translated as CASSQEQGVDEKLFF.

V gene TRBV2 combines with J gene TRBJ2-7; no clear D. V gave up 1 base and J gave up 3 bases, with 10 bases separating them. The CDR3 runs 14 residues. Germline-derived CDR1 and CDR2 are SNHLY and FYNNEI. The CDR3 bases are TGTGCCAGCAGTGAAGGGGGTCTGAGCTACGAGCAGTACTTC. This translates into CASSEGGLSYEQYF.

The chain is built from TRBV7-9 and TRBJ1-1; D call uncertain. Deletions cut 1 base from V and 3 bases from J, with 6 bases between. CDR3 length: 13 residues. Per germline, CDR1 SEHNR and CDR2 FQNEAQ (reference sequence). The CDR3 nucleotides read TGTGCCAGCAGCTTAGGGGTGTACACTGAAGCTTTCTTT. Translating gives CASSLGVYTEAFF.

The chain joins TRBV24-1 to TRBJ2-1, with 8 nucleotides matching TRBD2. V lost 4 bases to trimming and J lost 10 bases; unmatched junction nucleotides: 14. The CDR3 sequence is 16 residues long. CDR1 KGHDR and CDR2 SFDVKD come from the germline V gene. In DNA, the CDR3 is TGTGCCACCAGTGACCCCGGTTGGCGGGGGGCGCGGGAGCAGTTCTTC. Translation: CATSDPGWRGAREQFF.

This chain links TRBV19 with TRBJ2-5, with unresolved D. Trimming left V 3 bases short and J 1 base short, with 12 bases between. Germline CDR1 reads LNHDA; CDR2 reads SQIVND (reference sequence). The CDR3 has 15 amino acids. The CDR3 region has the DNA TGTGCCAGTAGTATTCGGGTGACAACCCAAGAGACCCAGTACTTC. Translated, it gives CASSIRVTTQETQYF. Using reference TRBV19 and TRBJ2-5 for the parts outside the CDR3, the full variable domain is DGGITQSPKYLFRKEGQNVTLSCEQNLNHDAMYWYRQDPGQGLRLIYYSQIVNDFQKGDIAEGYSVSREKKESFPLTVTSAQKNPTAFYLCASSIRVTTQETQYFGPGTRLLVL.

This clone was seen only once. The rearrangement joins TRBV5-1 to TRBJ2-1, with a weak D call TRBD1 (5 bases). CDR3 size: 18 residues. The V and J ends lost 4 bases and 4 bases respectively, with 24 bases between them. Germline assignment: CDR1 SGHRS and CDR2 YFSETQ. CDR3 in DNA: TGCGCCAGCAGCCCCGAGGTTCAGGGCCCCGTTGAGTACAATGAGCAGTTCTTC. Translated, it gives CASSPEVQGPVEYNEQFF.

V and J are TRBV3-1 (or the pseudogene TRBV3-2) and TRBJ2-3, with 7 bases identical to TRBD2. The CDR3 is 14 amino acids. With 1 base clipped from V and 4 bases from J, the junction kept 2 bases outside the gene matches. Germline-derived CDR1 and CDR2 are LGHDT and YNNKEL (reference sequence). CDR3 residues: CASSQAGGADTQYF. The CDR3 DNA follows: TGTGCCAGCAGCCAAGCGGGGGGAGCAGATACGCAGTATTTT.

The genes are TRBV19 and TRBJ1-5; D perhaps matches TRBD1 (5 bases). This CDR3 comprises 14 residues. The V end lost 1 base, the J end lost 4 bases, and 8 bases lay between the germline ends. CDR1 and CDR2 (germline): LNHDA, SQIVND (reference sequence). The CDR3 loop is CASSIAAGNQPQHF. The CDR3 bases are TGTGCCAGTAGTATAGCGGCAGGGAATCAGCCCCAGCATTTT. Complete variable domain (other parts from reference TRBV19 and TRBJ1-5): DGGITQSPKYLFRKEGQNVTLSCEQNLNHDAMYWYRQDPGQGLRLIYYSQIVNDFQKGDIAEGYSVSREKKESFPLTVTSAQKNPTAFYLCASSIAAGNQPQHFGDGTRLSIL.

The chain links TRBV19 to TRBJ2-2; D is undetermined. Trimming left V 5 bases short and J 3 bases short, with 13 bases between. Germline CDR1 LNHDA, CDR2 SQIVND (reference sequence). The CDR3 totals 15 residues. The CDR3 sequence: CASSAKSQYTGELFF. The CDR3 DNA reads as TGTGCCAGTAGTGCCAAATCACAGTACACCGGGGAGCTGTTTTTT.

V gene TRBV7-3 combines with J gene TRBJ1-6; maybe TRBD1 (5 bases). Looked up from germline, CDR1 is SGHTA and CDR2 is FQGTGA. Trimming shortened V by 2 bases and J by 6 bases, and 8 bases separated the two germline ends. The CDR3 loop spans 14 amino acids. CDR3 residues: CASSLEGSNSPLHF. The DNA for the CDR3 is TGTGCCAGCAGCTTAGAGGGGTCTAATTCACCCCTCCACTTT.

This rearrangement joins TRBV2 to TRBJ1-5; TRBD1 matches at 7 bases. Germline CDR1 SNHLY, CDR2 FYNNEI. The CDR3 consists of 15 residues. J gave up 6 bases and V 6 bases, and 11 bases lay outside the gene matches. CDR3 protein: CASSARQGLGQPQHF. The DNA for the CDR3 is TGTGCCAGCAGCGCCAGACAGGGATTAGGTCAGCCCCAGCATTTT.

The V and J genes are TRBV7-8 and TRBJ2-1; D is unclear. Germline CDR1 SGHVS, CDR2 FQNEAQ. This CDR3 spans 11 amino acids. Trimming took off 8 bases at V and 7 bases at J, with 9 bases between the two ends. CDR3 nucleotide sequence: TGTGCCAGCTTCCTCGGGAATGAGCAGTTCTTC. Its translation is CASFLGNEQFF. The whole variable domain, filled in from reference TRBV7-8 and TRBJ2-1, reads GAGVSQSPRYKVAKRGQDVALRCDPISGHVSLFWYQQALGQGPEFLTYFQNEAQLDKSGLPSDRFFAERPEGSVSTLKIQRTQQEDSAVYLCASFLGNEQFFGPGTRLTVL.

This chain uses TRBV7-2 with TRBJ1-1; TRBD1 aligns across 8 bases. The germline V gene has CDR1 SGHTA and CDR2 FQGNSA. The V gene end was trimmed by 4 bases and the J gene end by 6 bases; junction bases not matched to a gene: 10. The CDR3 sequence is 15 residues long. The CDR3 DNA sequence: TGTGCCAGCAGCTCTCGGACAGGGAGTAGCGCTGAAGCTTTCTTT. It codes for CASSSRTGSSAEAFF.

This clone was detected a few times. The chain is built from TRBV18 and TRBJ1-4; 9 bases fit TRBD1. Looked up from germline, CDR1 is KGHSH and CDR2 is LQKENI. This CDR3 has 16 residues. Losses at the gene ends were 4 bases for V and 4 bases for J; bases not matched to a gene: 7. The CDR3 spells CASSRGTGRSNEKLFF. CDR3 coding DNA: TGTGCCAGCTCACGCGGGACAGGGAGGAGTAATGAAAAACTGTTTTTT.

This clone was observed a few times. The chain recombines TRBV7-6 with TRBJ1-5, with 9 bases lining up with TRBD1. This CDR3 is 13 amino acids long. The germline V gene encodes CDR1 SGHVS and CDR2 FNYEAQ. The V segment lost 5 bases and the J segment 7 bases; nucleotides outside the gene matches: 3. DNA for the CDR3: TGTGCCAGCAGCGGGGGACAGGGCCAGCCCCAGCATTTT. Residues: CASSGGQGQPQHF.

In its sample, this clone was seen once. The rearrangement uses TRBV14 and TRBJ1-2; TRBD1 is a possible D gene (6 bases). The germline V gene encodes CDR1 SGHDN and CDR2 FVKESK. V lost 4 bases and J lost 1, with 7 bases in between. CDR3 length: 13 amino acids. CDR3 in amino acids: CASSPDSNYGYTF. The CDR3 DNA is TGTGCCAGCAGCCCGGACAGTAACTATGGCTACACCTTC. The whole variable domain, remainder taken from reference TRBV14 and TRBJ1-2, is EAGVTQFPSHSVIEKGQTVTLRCDPISGHDNLYWYRRVMGKEIKFLLHFVKESKQDESGMPNNRFLAERTGGTYSTLKVQPAELEDSGVYFCASSPDSNYGYTFGSGTRLTVV.

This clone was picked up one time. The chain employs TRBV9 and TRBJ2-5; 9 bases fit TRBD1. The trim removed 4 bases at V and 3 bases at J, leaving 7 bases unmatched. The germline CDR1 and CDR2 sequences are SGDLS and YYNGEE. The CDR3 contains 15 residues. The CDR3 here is CASSHRQGGKETQYF. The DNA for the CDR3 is TGTGCCAGCAGCCATCGACAGGGGGGAAAAGAGACCCAGTACTTC.

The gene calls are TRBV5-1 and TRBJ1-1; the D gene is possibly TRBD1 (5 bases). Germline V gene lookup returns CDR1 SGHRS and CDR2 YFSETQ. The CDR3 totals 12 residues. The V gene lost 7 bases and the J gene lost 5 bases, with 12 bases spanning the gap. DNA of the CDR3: TGCGCCAGCGCCGGGGCCGGGACTGAAGCTTTCTTT. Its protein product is CASAGAGTEAFF.